The T cell receptor (beta chain) under discussion was sequenced for a study of post-analysis software for immune sequencing data. Overall study: Some patients lacked subtype; others had relapsing-remitting, secondary progressive or progressive-relapsing disease.

In this sample, this clonotype turned up a few times. The antigen is undetermined. CDR3 size: 16 residues. The V and J ends lost 5 bases and 2 bases, in that order; junction bases with no gene match: 6. TCR beta cDNA libraries had unique molecular identifiers. Researchers reported a few hundred thousand cDNA molecules coming from roughly 0.93 to 9.6 million T cells. MiXCR was run by TCRdb on the PCR reads, yielding one entry per CDR3 protein. The sample lists over 150,000 distinct CDR3 sequences, approximately 30% occurring once. General study results and limits: TRBV5-6, TRBV5-1 and TRBV20-1 were among 4 or 5 TRBV segments more frequent in patients than controls. Under the F measure, samples that were prepared in one batch clustered strongly together.

The chain links TRBV12-3 or TRBV12-4 to TRBJ1-1; 12 bases line up with TRBD1. Sequencing was carried out using blood. The receptor comes from a girl aged 10-17 years with multiple sclerosis. CDR3: CASSLSGQGANTEAFF. CDR3 coding DNA: TGTGCCAGCAGTCTATCGGGACAGGGGGCCAACACTGAAGCTTTCTTT.